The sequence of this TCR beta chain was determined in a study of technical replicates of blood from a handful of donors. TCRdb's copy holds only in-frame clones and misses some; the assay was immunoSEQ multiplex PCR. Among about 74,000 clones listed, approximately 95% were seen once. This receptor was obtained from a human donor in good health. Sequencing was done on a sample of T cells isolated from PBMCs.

The CDR3 nucleotides are TGCGCCAGCAGCGTAGCGGGCGCGAACACCGGGGAGCTGTTTTTT. As protein: CASSVAGANTGELFF. The chain employs TRBV5-1 and TRBJ2-2; 7 positions match TRBD2. After removal of 4 bases from V and 0 bases from J, the junction contained 3 bases not matched to a gene. Germline V gives CDR1 SGHRS, CDR2 YFSETQ. The length of the CDR3 is 15 residues.